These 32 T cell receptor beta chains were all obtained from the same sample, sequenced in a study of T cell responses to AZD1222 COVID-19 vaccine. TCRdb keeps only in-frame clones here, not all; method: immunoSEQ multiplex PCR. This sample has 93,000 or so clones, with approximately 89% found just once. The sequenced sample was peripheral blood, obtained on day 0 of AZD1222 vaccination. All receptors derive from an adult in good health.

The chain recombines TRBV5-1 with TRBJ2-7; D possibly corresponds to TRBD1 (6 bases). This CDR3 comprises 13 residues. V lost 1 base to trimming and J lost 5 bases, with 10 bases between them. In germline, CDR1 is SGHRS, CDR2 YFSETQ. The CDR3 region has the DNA TGCGCCAGCAGCTTGACAGGGTTGAACGAGCAGTACTTC. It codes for CASSLTGLNEQYF.

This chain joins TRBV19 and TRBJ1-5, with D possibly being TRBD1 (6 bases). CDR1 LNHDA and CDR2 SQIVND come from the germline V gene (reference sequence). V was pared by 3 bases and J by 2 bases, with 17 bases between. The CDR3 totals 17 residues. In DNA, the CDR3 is TGTGCCAGTAGTATTATAGGGACACACGGAGGCAATCAGCCCCAGCATTTT. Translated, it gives CASSIIGTHGGNQPQHF.

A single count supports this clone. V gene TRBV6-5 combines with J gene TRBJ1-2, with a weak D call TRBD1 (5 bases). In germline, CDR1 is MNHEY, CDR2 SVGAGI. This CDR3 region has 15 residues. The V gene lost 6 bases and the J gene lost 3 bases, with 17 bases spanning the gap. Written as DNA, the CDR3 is TGTGCCAGCAGCCGCGAGTCAGGGAAATACTATGGCTACACCTTC. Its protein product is CASSRESGKYYGYTF.

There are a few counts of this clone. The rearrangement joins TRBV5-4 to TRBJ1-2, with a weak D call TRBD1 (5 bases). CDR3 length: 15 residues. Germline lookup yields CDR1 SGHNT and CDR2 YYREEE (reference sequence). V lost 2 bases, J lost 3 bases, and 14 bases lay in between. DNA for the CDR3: TGTGCCAGCAGCTTCTTTCTGGGGACGGACTATGGCTACACCTTC. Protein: CASSFFLGTDYGYTF.

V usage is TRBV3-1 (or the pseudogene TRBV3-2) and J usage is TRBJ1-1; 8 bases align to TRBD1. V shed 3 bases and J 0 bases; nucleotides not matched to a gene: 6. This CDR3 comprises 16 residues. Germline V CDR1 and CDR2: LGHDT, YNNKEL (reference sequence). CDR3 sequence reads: CASSHFRGPLNTEAFF. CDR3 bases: TGTGCCAGCAGCCACTTCAGGGGGCCCTTGAACACTGAAGCTTTCTTT.

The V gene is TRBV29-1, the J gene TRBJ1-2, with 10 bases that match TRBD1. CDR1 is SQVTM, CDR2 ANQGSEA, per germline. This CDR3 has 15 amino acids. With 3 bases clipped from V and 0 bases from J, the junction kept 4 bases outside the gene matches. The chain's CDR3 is CSVDKGTGANYGYTF. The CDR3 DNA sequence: TGCAGCGTTGATAAAGGGACAGGGGCTAACTATGGCTACACCTTC.

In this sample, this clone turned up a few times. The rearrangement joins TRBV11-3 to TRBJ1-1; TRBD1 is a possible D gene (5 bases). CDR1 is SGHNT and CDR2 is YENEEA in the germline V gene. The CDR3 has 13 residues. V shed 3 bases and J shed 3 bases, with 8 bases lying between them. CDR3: CASSFQGDTEAFF. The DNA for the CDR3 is TGTGCCAGCAGCTTTCAAGGGGACACTGAAGCTTTCTTT.

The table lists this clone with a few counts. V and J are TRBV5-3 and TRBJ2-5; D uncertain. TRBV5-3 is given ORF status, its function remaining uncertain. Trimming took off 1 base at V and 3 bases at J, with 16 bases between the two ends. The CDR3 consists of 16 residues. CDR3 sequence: CARSLTRQNGEETQYF. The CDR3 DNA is TGTGCCAGAAGCTTGACCCGACAAAACGGCGAAGAGACCCAGTACTTC.

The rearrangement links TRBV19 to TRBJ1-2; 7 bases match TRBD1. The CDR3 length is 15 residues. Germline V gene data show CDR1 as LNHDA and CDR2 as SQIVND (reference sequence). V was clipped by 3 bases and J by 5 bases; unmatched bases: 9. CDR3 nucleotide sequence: TGTGCCAGTAGTATGGCAGGATCCAGGGGGTATGGCTACACCTTC. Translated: CASSMAGSRGYGYTF.

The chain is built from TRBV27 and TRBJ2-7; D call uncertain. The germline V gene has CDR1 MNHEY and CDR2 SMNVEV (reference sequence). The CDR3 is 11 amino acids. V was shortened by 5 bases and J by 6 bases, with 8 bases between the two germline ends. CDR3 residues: CASSKSGEQYF. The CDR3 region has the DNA TGTGCCAGCAGTAAATCGGGCGAGCAGTACTTC.

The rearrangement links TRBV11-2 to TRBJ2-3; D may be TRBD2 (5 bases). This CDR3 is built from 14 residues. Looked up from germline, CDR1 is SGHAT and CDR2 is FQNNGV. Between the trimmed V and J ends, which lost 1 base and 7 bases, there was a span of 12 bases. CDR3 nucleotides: TGTGCCAGCAGCTTAGTGACTAACACTAATACGCAGTATTTT. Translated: CASSLVTNTNTQYF.

The CDR3 nucleotides are TGTGCCAGCAGTGGAGCGGACAGGGGGGGCTACGAGCAGTACTTC. This translates into CASSGADRGGYEQYF. The rearrangement links TRBV5-4 to TRBJ2-7; 10 bases line up with TRBD1. The CDR3 extends over 15 amino acids. CDR1 and CDR2 from the germline V gene are SGHNT and YYREEE (reference sequence). V was pared by 5 bases and J by 3 bases, with 8 bases of the junction left unmatched. Looking up the rest from reference TRBV5-4 and TRBJ2-7 gives the full variable domain: ETGVTQSPTHLIKTRGQQVTLRCSSQSGHNTVSWYQQALGQGPQFIFQYYREEENGRGNFPPRFSGLQFPNYSSELNVNALELDDSALYLCASSGADRGGYEQYFGPGTRLTVT.

The CDR3 nucleotides are TGTGCCAGCAGTTACCGCGGCGATAGCACAGATACGCAGTATTTT. It translates to CASSYRGDSTDTQYF. J is TRBJ2-3 and V is TRBV6-5; D remains unclear. Per the germline V gene, CDR1 is MNHEY and CDR2 is SVGAGI. V lost 2 bases and J 0 bases, leaving 9 bases between the germline ends. The CDR3 length is 15 residues.

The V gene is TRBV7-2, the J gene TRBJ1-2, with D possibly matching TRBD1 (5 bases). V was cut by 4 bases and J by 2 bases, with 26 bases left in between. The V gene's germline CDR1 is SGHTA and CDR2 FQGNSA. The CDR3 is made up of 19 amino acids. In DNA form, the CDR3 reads TGTGCCAGCAGCTCAGGCTCCGGGACGGAAAACCGAGAAAACTATGGCTACACCTTC. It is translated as CASSSGSGTENRENYGYTF.

CDR3 amino acids: CASSLEVVGEQFF. The CDR3 DNA reads as TGTGCCAGCAGCTTAGAAGTGGTGGGTGAGCAGTTCTTC. V gene TRBV7-9 combines with J gene TRBJ2-1; D is undetermined. The CDR3 totals 13 residues. From germline, CDR1 is SEHNR and CDR2 FQNEAQ (reference sequence). V was cut by 1 base and J by 9 bases, with 10 bases left in between.

Here the CDR3 DNA reads TGTGCCAGCAGCCCCCAAGCCAACGTCCTGACTTTC. This translates into CASSPQANVLTF. The chain uses TRBV3-1 (or the pseudogene TRBV3-2) and TRBJ2-6; D unresolved. Deletions cut 4 bases from V and 7 bases from J, with 5 bases between. Germline-derived CDR1 and CDR2 are LGHDT and YNNKEL (reference sequence). CDR3 length: 12 residues.

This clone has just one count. CDR3: CASSTGQGGYGYTF. The CDR3 DNA reads as TGCGCCAGCAGCACCGGACAGGGAGGATATGGCTACACCTTC. The chain links TRBV5-1 to TRBJ1-2; 8 nucleotides align to TRBD1. The CDR3 sequence is 14 residues long. Trimming removed 4 bases from V and 5 bases from J; junction bases left unmatched: 7. Germline values: CDR1 SGHRS, CDR2 YFSETQ.

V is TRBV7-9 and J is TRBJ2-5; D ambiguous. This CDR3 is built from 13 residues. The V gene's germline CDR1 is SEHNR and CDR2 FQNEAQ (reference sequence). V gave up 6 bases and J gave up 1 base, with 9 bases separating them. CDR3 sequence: CASRPLGQETQYF. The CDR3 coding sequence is TGTGCCAGCAGACCGCTAGGCCAAGAGACCCAGTACTTC.

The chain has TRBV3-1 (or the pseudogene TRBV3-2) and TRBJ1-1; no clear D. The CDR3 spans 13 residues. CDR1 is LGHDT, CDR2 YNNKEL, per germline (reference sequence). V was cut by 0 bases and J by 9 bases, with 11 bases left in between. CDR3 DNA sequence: TGTGCCAGCAGCCAAGAAGGCCAGTCTCAAGCTTTCTTT. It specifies CASSQEGQSQAFF.

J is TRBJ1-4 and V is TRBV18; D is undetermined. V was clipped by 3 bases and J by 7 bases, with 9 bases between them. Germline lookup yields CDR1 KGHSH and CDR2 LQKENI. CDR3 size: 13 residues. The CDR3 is CASSPSGSEKLFF. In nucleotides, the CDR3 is TGTGCCAGCTCACCGTCGGGAAGTGAAAAACTGTTTTTT.

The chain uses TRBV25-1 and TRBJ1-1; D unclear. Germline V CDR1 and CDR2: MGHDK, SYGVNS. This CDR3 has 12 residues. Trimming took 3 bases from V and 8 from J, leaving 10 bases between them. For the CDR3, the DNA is TGTGCCAGCAGTGATTACGCAACCGAAGCTTTCTTT. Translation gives CASSDYATEAFF.

CDR3 protein: CASSLDGTGAAHTEAFF. The CDR3 bases are TGTGCCAGCAGCTTAGATGGGACAGGGGCTGCCCACACTGAAGCTTTCTTT. The chain employs TRBV11-3 and TRBJ1-1; 10 bases fit TRBD1. The germline V gene has CDR1 SGHNT and CDR2 YENEEA. Germline trimming cut 0 bases from V and 3 bases from J; bases unmatched to any gene: 7. This CDR3 is built from 17 residues.

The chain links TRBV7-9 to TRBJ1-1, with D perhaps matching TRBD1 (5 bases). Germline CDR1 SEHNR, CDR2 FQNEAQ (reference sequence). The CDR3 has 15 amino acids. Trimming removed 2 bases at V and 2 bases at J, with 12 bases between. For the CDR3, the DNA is TGTGCCAGCAGCTTACCGTGGGGGGTTAACACTGAAGCTTTCTTT. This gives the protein CASSLPWGVNTEAFF.

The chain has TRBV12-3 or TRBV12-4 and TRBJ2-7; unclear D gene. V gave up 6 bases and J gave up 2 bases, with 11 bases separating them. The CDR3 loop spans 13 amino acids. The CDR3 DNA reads TGTGCCAGCAGACCTTCGGGTACCTACGAGCAGTACTTC. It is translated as CASRPSGTYEQYF.

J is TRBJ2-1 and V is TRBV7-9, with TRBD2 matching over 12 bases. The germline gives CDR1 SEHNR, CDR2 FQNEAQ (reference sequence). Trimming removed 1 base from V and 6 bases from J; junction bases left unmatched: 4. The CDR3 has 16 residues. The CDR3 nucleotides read TGTGCCAGCAGCTTAGGGGTGGGACTAGCGGGCAATGAGCAGTTCTTC. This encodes CASSLGVGLAGNEQFF.

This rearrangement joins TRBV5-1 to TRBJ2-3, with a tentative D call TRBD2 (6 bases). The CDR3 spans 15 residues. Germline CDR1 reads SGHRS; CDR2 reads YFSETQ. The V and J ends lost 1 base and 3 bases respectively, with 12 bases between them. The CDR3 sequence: CASSLLAEPTDTQYF. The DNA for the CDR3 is TGCGCCAGCAGCTTGTTAGCGGAGCCGACAGATACGCAGTATTTT.

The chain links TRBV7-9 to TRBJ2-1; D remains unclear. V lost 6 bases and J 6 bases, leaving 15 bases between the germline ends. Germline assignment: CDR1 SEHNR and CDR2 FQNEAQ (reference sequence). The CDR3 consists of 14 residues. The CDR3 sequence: CASSLRTLGNEQFF. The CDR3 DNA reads TGTGCCAGCAGTCTCAGAACCTTGGGCAATGAGCAGTTCTTC.

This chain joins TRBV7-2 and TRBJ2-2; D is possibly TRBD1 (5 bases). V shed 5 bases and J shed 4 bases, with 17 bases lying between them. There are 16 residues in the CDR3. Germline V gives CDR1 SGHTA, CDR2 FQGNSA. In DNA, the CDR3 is TGTGCCAGCAGCCATTCGGCAGGGATCACCACCGGGGAGCTGTTTTTT. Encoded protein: CASSHSAGITTGELFF.

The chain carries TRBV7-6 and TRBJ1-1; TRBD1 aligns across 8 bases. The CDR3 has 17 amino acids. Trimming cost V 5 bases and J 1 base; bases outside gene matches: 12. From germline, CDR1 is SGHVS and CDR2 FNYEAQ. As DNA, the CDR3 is TGTGCCAGCAGCCCAGGACAGGGATTAAGGGAGAACACTGAAGCTTTCTTT. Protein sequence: CASSPGQGLRENTEAFF.

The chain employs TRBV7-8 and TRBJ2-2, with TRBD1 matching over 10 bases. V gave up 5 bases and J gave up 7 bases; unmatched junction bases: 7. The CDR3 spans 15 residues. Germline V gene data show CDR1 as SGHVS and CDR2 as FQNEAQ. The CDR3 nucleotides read TGTGCCAGCAGCCACCGGGACAGGGGAATCGGGGAGCTGTTTTTT. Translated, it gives CASSHRDRGIGELFF.

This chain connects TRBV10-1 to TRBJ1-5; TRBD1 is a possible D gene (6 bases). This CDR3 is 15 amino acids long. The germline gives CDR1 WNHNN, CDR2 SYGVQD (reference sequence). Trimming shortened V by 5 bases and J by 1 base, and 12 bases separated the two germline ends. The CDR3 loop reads CASSPGQGSNQPQHF. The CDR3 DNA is TGCGCCAGCAGTCCAGGGCAGGGGAGCAATCAGCCCCAGCATTTT.

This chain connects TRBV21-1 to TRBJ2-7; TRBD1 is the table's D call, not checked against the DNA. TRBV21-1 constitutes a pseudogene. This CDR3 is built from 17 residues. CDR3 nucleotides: TGTGCCAGCAGCCTTGGCTTCACCGGGACAGGGCCCTACGAGCAGTACTTC. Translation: CASSLGFTGTGPYEQYF.